What follows are 24 T cell receptor beta chains derived from one specimen sequenced in a study of shared clonotypes between healthy human individuals. Using immunoSEQ multiplex PCR, the repertoire was profiled, and TCRdb retains in-frame clones only, with some absent. The table includes under 2,000,000 clones, about 95% detected once. Naive CD8 populations comprised CD45RO-negative cells positively selected for CCR7, excluding terminally differentiated effector memory CD45RA+ cells. Sequenced input: naive CD8+ T cells sorted from blood. The receptors come from a man aged 18 to 29 in good health.

This sequence joins TRBV11-2 and TRBJ2-7; either TRBD1 or TRBD2 may supply D (5 bases each). The CDR3 is 13 residues long. Germline-derived CDR1 and CDR2 are SGHAT and FQNNGV. V was shortened by 5 bases and J by 4 bases, with 12 bases between the two germline ends. CDR3 loop: CASSPGTEYEQYF. In DNA form, the CDR3 reads TGTGCCAGCAGCCCCGGGACCGAATACGAGCAGTACTTC.

The CDR3 is CASSPDDYEQYF. CDR3 nucleotide sequence: TGTGCCAGTAGTCCGGACGACTACGAGCAGTACTTC. The genes are TRBV19 and TRBJ2-7; unclear D gene. Trimming removed 5 bases at V and 3 bases at J, with 8 bases between. CDR1 and CDR2 from the germline V gene are LNHDA and SQIVND (reference sequence). This CDR3 contains 12 residues.

Notes on this clone: Other DNA variants within this sample encode the same CDR3. V gene TRBV4-1 combines with J gene TRBJ2-7; 9 nucleotides match TRBD1. The CDR3 is 15 residues long. The germline gives CDR1 MGHRA, CDR2 YSYEKL. J lost 4 bases, V lost 2 bases, and 6 bases had no gene match. Written as DNA, the CDR3 is TGCGCCAGCAGCCAACTTGACAGGGGGACATACGAGCAGTACTTC. Encoded protein: CASSQLDRGTYEQYF.

This sequence joins TRBV2 and TRBJ2-7; D may be TRBD2 (5 bases). Germline values: CDR1 SNHLY, CDR2 FYNNEI. The CDR3 totals 15 residues. Trimming pared 10 bases from V and 0 bases from J, leaving 19 bases between. The CDR3 DNA reads as TGTGCCACTATCTGGAGTGGGAGAAGCTCCTACGAGCAGTACTTC. Translated, it gives CATIWSGRSSYEQYF.

The genes are TRBV19 and TRBJ2-1, with a tentative D call TRBD2 (6 bases). V lost 3 bases and J 9 bases, leaving 18 bases between the germline ends. CDR1 is LNHDA and CDR2 is SQIVND in the germline V gene (reference sequence). This CDR3 has 15 amino acids. The CDR3 loop reads CASSIPDTMGGEQFF. DNA of the CDR3: TGTGCCAGTAGTATCCCGGACACAATGGGGGGTGAGCAGTTCTTC. The full variable domain, its missing parts supplied by reference TRBV19 and TRBJ2-1, is DGGITQSPKYLFRKEGQNVTLSCEQNLNHDAMYWYRQDPGQGLRLIYYSQIVNDFQKGDIAEGYSVSREKKESFPLTVTSAQKNPTAFYLCASSIPDTMGGEQFFGPGTRLTVL.

This chain links TRBV30 with TRBJ2-1; tentative D call: TRBD2 (6 bases). CDR1 and CDR2 from the germline V gene are GTSNPN and SVGIG (reference sequence). The CDR3 sequence is 15 residues long. The ends were cut back, 1 base at V and 7 bases at J, with 17 bases in the middle. The CDR3 DNA reads as TGTGCCTGGAGTGGGGGGACTGCGCCTGCTAATGAGCAGTTCTTC. It is translated as CAWSGGTAPANEQFF.

CDR3 amino acids: CASSEEESGDYTGELFF. CDR3 DNA: TGTGCCAGCAGTGAAGAGGAATCGGGGGACTACACCGGGGAGCTGTTTTTT. The chain couples TRBV6-1 to TRBJ2-2; perhaps TRBD2 as D (6 bases). The CDR3 spans 17 residues. The V end lost 1 base, the J end lost 3 bases, and 15 bases lay between the germline ends. Per the germline V gene, CDR1 is MNHNS and CDR2 is SASEGT.

The J gene is TRBJ1-2, the V gene TRBV7-9; maybe TRBD1 (5 bases). The V gene lost 3 bases and the J gene lost 4 bases, with 21 bases spanning the gap. The CDR3 covers 17 residues. In germline, CDR1 is SEHNR, CDR2 FQNEAQ (reference sequence). The chain's CDR3 is CASSFEPGRAELYGYTF. DNA of the CDR3: TGTGCCAGCAGCTTCGAACCCGGCAGGGCGGAACTCTATGGCTACACCTTC.

This chain links TRBV5-1 with TRBJ1-1; 10 bases are a match to TRBD1. After removal of 5 bases from V and 3 bases from J, the junction contained 7 bases not matched to a gene. The CDR3 length is 15 residues. Germline V CDR1 and CDR2: SGHRS, YFSETQ. Here the CDR3 DNA reads TGCGCCAGCAGTGGCGACAGGGGGCTTTACACTGAAGCTTTCTTT. It encodes CASSGDRGLYTEAFF.

The rearrangement joins TRBV5-1 to TRBJ1-1, with D possibly matching TRBD1 (5 bases). The germline CDR1 and CDR2 sequences are SGHRS and YFSETQ. The ends were cut back, 6 bases at V and 3 bases at J, with 18 bases in the middle. The CDR3 has 15 residues. CDR3 nucleotide sequence: TGCGCCAGCACCTCTCTCGGGGAAGGGGACACTGAAGCTTTCTTT. Translation: CASTSLGEGDTEAFF.

The chain uses TRBV9 and TRBJ2-6; 7 bases map to TRBD1. CDR3 length: 19 residues. V trimming: 1 base; J trimming: 0 bases; junction bases outside the gene matches: 10. Germline lookup yields CDR1 SGDLS and CDR2 YYNGEE. In nucleotides, the CDR3 is TGTGCCAGCAGCGTAAGCCCCCGGGGACAGACCTCTGGGGCCAACGTCCTGACTTTC. Translating it yields CASSVSPRGQTSGANVLTF.

This chain connects TRBV30 to TRBJ2-7; D remains unclear. Germline V gives CDR1 GTSNPN, CDR2 SVGIG (reference sequence). The CDR3 consists of 11 residues. CDR3 in DNA: TGTGCTCAGGAAGTGGGCGGCGAGCAGTACTTC. Residues: CAQEVGGEQYF.

J is TRBJ2-3 and V is TRBV7-6; D ambiguous. The V end was cut by 2 bases, the J end by 0 bases, with 12 bases between. CDR3 size: 16 residues. Per the germline V gene, CDR1 is SGHVS and CDR2 is FNYEAQ. The CDR3 region has the DNA TGTGCCAGCAGCTTATCGAGCCCCATAAGCACAGATACGCAGTATTTT. This encodes CASSLSSPISTDTQYF.

V gene TRBV7-9 combines with J gene TRBJ2-7, with 14 bases lining up with TRBD2. The CDR3 loop spans 17 amino acids. The V and J ends lost 5 bases and 5 bases, in that order; junction bases with no gene match: 11. Germline-derived CDR1 and CDR2 are SEHNR and FQNEAQ (reference sequence). CDR3 coding DNA: TGTGCCAGCAGCCAACTCGGGACTAGCGGGAGTTTCGACGAGCAGTACTTC. Residues: CASSQLGTSGSFDEQYF.

The chain carries TRBV7-9 and TRBJ1-2; D gene ambiguous. The CDR3 runs to 15 residues. Per germline, CDR1 SEHNR and CDR2 FQNEAQ (reference sequence). The V end was cut by 1 base, the J end by 2 bases, with 11 bases between. The CDR3 loop is CASSLDTRDNYGYTF. CDR3 bases: TGTGCCAGCAGCTTAGACACACGAGACAACTATGGCTACACCTTC.

The rearrangement joins TRBV7-6 to TRBJ1-2; possible D gene TRBD1, 5 bases. The CDR3 is 16 amino acids. Germline V gene sequence: CDR1 SGHVS, CDR2 FNYEAQ. The V gene lost 4 bases and the J gene lost 1 base, with 16 bases spanning the gap. The CDR3 DNA reads as TGTGCCAGCAGCTCGGACGACAGCGAGCTTAACTATGGCTACACCTTC. Translation: CASSSDDSELNYGYTF.

This clone was counted once. The same CDR3 is also encoded by other DNA sequences in this sample. This chain links TRBV7-9 with TRBJ2-5; maybe TRBD1 (5 bases). The CDR3 covers 14 residues. The V end lost 1 base, the J end lost 5 bases, and 11 bases lay between the germline ends. The germline V gene has CDR1 SEHNR and CDR2 FQNEAQ (reference sequence). CDR3 coding DNA: TGTGCCAGCAGCTTAGGGGGCCCAAGGGAGACCCAGTACTTC. Residues: CASSLGGPRETQYF.

The chain joins TRBV7-8 to TRBJ2-1, with TRBD2 as a possible D gene (5 bases). V was shortened by 4 bases and J by 9 bases, with 7 bases between the two germline ends. Germline V gene data show CDR1 as SGHVS and CDR2 as FQNEAQ. CDR3 length equals 11 residues. The CDR3, as DNA: TGTGCCAGCAGCTATGAGGGTGAGCAGTTCTTC. It translates to CASSYEGEQFF.

On this clone itself: Other nucleotide sequences from this sample produce the same CDR3. The chain uses TRBV9 and TRBJ2-7, with TRBD1 matching 11 bases. CDR1 is SGDLS, CDR2 YYNGEE, per germline. CDR3 length: 15 amino acids. V lost 0 bases to trimming and J lost 5 bases; unmatched junction nucleotides: 4. The CDR3 loop reads CASSVEGTGGNEQYF. The CDR3 coding sequence is TGTGCCAGCAGCGTAGAAGGGACAGGGGGAAACGAGCAGTACTTC.

The V and J genes are TRBV7-8 and TRBJ1-3, with unresolved D. Germline lookup yields CDR1 SGHVS and CDR2 FQNEAQ. Trimming stripped 1 base from V and 1 base from J, with 14 bases between. This CDR3 is 17 amino acids long. The CDR3 loop reads CASSLEPSLGSGNTIYF. The CDR3 nucleotides read TGTGCCAGCAGCTTAGAGCCATCGTTAGGGTCTGGAAACACCATATATTTT.

Comment on this clone: The junction departs from germline at one end; a sequencing error may be responsible. V usage is TRBV30 and J usage is TRBJ1-5, with 7 bases matching TRBD1. The germline V gene has CDR1 GTSNPN and CDR2 SVGIG (reference sequence). This CDR3 contains 14 residues. DNA for the CDR3: TGTGCCGGGAGCGCCAGGGGGGTGTATCAGCCCCAGCATTTT. This gives the protein CAGSARGVYQPQHF.

The chain recombines TRBV19 with TRBJ2-3; tentatively, D is TRBD1 (6 bases). CDR1 and CDR2 from the germline V gene are LNHDA and SQIVND (reference sequence). This CDR3 comprises 13 residues. The V gene lost 8 bases and the J gene lost 5 bases, with 14 bases spanning the gap. The CDR3 loop is CASGRQVGDTQYF. In nucleotides, the CDR3 is TGTGCCAGTGGCAGACAGGTAGGAGATACGCAGTATTTT.

On this clone itself: Other DNA variants within this sample encode the same CDR3. The chain combines TRBV6-5 with TRBJ2-1, with D unclear. The CDR3 extends over 14 amino acids. Trimming removed 2 bases at V and 0 bases at J, with 5 bases between. Germline V CDR1 and CDR2: MNHEY, SVGAGI. CDR3 amino acids: CASSYDSSYNEQFF. CDR3 DNA sequence: TGTGCCAGCAGTTACGATAGCTCCTACAATGAGCAGTTCTTC.

The chain links TRBV6-5 to TRBJ2-7, with D tentatively TRBD1 (5 bases). Trimming removed 2 bases at V and 3 bases at J, with 11 bases between. The CDR3 spans 14 residues. Germline V gene lookup returns CDR1 MNHEY and CDR2 SVGAGI. The CDR3 sequence: CASSYVQVGYEQYF. The CDR3 DNA follows: TGTGCCAGCAGTTACGTACAGGTTGGCTACGAGCAGTACTTC.